The next 5 T cell receptor beta chains were all read from a single sample in a study of blood T cell repertoires in COVID-19. The repertoire was sequenced with immunoSEQ multiplex PCR; TCRdb's copy has only in-frame clones and lacks some. The data contain around 72,000 clones, 87% of them singletons. Specimen: peripheral blood. Receptor source: a woman aged 45-65 years with acute or convalescent COVID-19.

The chain joins TRBV6-5 to TRBJ2-7, with D possibly matching TRBD1 (5 bases). The germline V gene has CDR1 MNHEY and CDR2 SVGAGI. V was pared by 0 bases and J by 1 base, with 7 bases between. CDR3 length equals 14 residues. The chain's CDR3 is CASSYSTASYEQYF. The CDR3 bases are TGTGCCAGCAGTTACTCGACAGCTTCCTACGAGCAGTACTTC.

This clone turned up a few times. This chain uses TRBV4-3 with TRBJ2-1, with D maybe TRBD1 (5 bases). V lost 1 base, J lost 8 bases, and 9 bases lay in between. Germline-derived CDR1 and CDR2 are LGHNA and YSLEER. The CDR3 sequence is 13 residues long. CDR3 DNA sequence: TGCGCCAGCAGCCAAGCTAGGGGCGATGAGCAGTTCTTC. Protein: CASSQARGDEQFF.

This chain uses TRBV13 with TRBJ2-3; D perhaps matches TRBD2 (6 bases). The CDR3 consists of 15 residues. Germline CDR1 and CDR2: PRHDT and FYEKMQ (reference sequence). With 1 base removed from V and 8 bases from J, the gap between germline ends came to 16 bases. CDR3 DNA: TGTGCCAGCAGCTTAGTTTTTGGGTCGCGGGGTACGCAGTATTTT. Translation gives CASSLVFGSRGTQYF.

The chain combines TRBV19 with TRBJ1-1; maybe TRBD1 (6 bases). The CDR3 runs 12 residues. Trimming removed 5 bases from V and 11 bases from J, with 15 bases in between. Germline V gene sequence: CDR1 LNHDA, CDR2 SQIVND (reference sequence). CDR3 bases: TGTGCCAGTAGTCCCCAACAGGGTATCGCTTTCTTT. Amino acid sequence: CASSPQQGIAFF.

The J gene is TRBJ1-5, the V gene TRBV5-5, with no clear D. The V end lost 0 bases, the J end lost 3 bases, and 10 bases lay between the germline ends. This CDR3 has 15 residues. Germline-derived CDR1 and CDR2 are SGHKS and YYEKEE (reference sequence). Written as DNA, the CDR3 is TGTGCCAGCAGCTTGGGGCCCAGGAACAATCAGCCCCAGCATTTT. It codes for CASSLGPRNNQPQHF.